A selection of T cell receptor beta chains follows, all from one sample in a study of shared clonotypes between healthy human individuals. The method was immunoSEQ multiplex PCR; TCRdb's version includes in-frame clones alone and lacks a portion of them. There are approximately 500,000 clones in the sample; almost 97% occur only once, and 0.06% lies in the top ten. The sequenced sample was naive CD4+ T cells sorted from blood. Source of these receptors: a woman in her twenties or thirties in good health. Both conserved end residues are part of each CDR3. The order of the fields is D gene, J gene, clone size, V gene, CDR3 DNA, CDR3 protein. The D gene is left open where the match is weak. Expanded clones get a size class; other rows say once, few or many, or leave the size out.

D gene: -
J gene: TRBJ1-1
clone size: -
V gene: TRBV25-1
CDR3 DNA: TGTGCCAGCAGTGAGGACACTGAAGCTTTCTTT
CDR3 protein: CASSEDTEAFF

D gene: TRBD1
J gene: TRBJ2-7
clone size: -
V gene: TRBV7-2
CDR3 DNA: TGTGCCAGCAGTAGACAGGGTGGTCCTTACTACGAGCAGTACTTC
CDR3 protein: CASSRQGGPYYEQYF

D gene: TRBD1
J gene: TRBJ1-5
clone size: -
V gene: TRBV6-4
CDR3 DNA: TGTGCCAGCAGTCCGAGACAGGGGACTAATCAGCCCCAGCATTTT
CDR3 protein: CASSPRQGTNQPQHF

D gene: -
J gene: TRBJ1-1
clone size: once
V gene: TRBV6-1
CDR3 DNA: TGTGCCAGCAGTGAAATCGGATGGGGTAATGGGTTCTTT
CDR3 protein: CASSEIGWGNGFF

D gene: -
J gene: TRBJ1-2
clone size: -
V gene: TRBV11-1
CDR3 DNA: TGTGCCAGCAGCTTAGCGGGGGGCCGTGGCTACACCTTC
CDR3 protein: CASSLAGGRGYTF

D gene: -
J gene: TRBJ2-7
clone size: -
V gene: TRBV5-3
CDR3 DNA: TGTGCCAGAAGCTTCAGGGTCGGAGGAGAGCAGTACTTC
CDR3 protein: CARSFRVGGEQYF

D gene: TRBD1
J gene: TRBJ2-7
clone size: -
V gene: TRBV28
CDR3 DNA: TGTGCCAGCAGGGGACAGGGGCCCAACTCCTACGAGCAGTACTTC
CDR3 protein: CASRGQGPNSYEQYF

D gene: -
J gene: TRBJ2-7
clone size: -
V gene: TRBV18
CDR3 DNA: TGTGCCAGCTCATCTACCGACTACGAGCAGTACTTC
CDR3 protein: CASSSTDYEQYF

D gene: -
J gene: TRBJ2-1
clone size: -
V gene: TRBV5-1
CDR3 DNA: TGCGCCAGCAGCGAAGGGACCACTTGGCCCTACAATGAGCAGTTCTTC
CDR3 protein: CASSEGTTWPYNEQFF

D gene: TRBD1
J gene: TRBJ2-3
clone size: -
V gene: TRBV7-6
CDR3 DNA: TGTGCCAGCAGCTTACAGGGGGTATCAGATACGCAGTATTTT
CDR3 protein: CASSLQGVSDTQYF

D gene: TRBD1
J gene: TRBJ1-5
clone size: -
V gene: TRBV6-1
CDR3 DNA: TGTGCCACCCGGGACAGCACACAATGGGGCCAGCATTTT
CDR3 protein: CATRDSTQWGQHF

D gene: -
J gene: TRBJ2-2
clone size: -
V gene: TRBV5-4
CDR3 DNA: TGTGCCAGCAGCTTGGATCTGAAGAACACCGGGGAGCTGTTTTTT
CDR3 protein: CASSLDLKNTGELFF

D gene: -
J gene: TRBJ2-4
clone size: -
V gene: TRBV27
CDR3 DNA: TGTGCCAGCAGTTTATCACAGTTAGCCAAAAACATTCAGTACTTC
CDR3 protein: CASSLSQLAKNIQYF

D gene: TRBD1
J gene: TRBJ1-1
clone size: -
V gene: TRBV18
CDR3 DNA: TGTGCCAGCTCGTTCCCAGGGGGTACTGAAGCTTTCTTT
CDR3 protein: CASSFPGGTEAFF

D gene: TRBD2
J gene: TRBJ2-3
clone size: once
V gene: TRBV5-1
CDR3 DNA: TGCGCCAGCAGTCAACAGACTAGCAGCACAGATACGCAGTATTTT
CDR3 protein: CASSQQTSSTDTQYF

D gene: -
J gene: TRBJ2-3
clone size: -
V gene: TRBV5-1
CDR3 DNA: TGCGCCAGCAGCTTACCCCGGGCAGGAGGCACAGATACGCAGTATTTT
CDR3 protein: CASSLPRAGGTDTQYF

D gene: -
J gene: TRBJ1-2
clone size: -
V gene: TRBV6-5
CDR3 DNA: TGTGCCAGCAGTCAACGAGATATTGGTGGCTACACCTTC
CDR3 protein: CASSQRDIGGYTF

D gene: TRBD1
J gene: TRBJ1-2
clone size: -
V gene: TRBV18
CDR3 DNA: TGTGCCAGCTCACCCGGGACAGGAGGAGGCTATGGCTACACCTTC
CDR3 protein: CASSPGTGGGYGYTF

D gene: TRBD2
J gene: TRBJ2-7
clone size: -
V gene: TRBV29-1
CDR3 DNA: TGCAGCGCAACGACTAGCTCGGTCTCCGAGCAGTACTTC
CDR3 protein: CSATTSSVSEQYF

D gene: TRBD1
J gene: TRBJ1-1
clone size: -
V gene: TRBV10-1
CDR3 DNA: TGCGCCAGCAGTGATGGACAGGGGATTGAAGCTTTCTTT
CDR3 protein: CASSDGQGIEAFF

D gene: -
J gene: TRBJ2-7
clone size: -
V gene: TRBV27
CDR3 DNA: TGTGCCAGCAGCCGGGGATACGAGCAGTACTTC
CDR3 protein: CASSRGYEQYF

D gene: TRBD1
J gene: TRBJ1-3
clone size: -
V gene: TRBV4-1
CDR3 DNA: TGCGCCAGCAGCCAGGTCCGGGACAGAGGAAACACCATATATTTT
CDR3 protein: CASSQVRDRGNTIYF

D gene: TRBD2
J gene: TRBJ2-1
clone size: -
V gene: TRBV28
CDR3 DNA: TGTGCCAGCAGTTTAGCGGGAGCTGGGGTCAATGAGCAGTTCTTC
CDR3 protein: CASSLAGAGVNEQFF